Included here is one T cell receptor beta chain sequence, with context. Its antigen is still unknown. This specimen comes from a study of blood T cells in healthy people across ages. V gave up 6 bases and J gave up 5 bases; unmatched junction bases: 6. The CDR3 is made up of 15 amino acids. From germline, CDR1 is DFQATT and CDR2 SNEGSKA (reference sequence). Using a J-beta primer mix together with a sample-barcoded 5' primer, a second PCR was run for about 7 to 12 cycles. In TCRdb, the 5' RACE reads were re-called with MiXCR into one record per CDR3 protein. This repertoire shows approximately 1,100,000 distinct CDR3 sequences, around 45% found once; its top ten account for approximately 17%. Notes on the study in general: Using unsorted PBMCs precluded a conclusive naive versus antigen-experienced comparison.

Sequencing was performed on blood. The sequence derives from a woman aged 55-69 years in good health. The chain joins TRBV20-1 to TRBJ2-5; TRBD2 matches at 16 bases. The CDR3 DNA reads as TGCAGTGCCCCGGGACTAGCGGGAGGGCGTGAGACCCAGTACTTC. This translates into CSAPGLAGGRETQYF.